This T cell receptor (beta chain) was identified during a study of cytomegalovirus exposure and HLA in healthy donors (dated by TCRdb to the late 2010s). A note on the overall study: According to an earlier analysis of a few hundred of the donors, 150 million to 200 million T cells yielded 90 million to 130 million unique TCR beta sequences and 276 Gb of sequence data. A later genetic analysis used genome-wide SNP genotypes for about three fifths of the 666 donors, treating that subset as a discovery cohort. The T cell repertoires of several hundred subjects were profiled by immunosequencing and related to cytomegalovirus serostatus. Typing coverage differed by locus: A, B, C, DRB1 and DQB1 were typed in roughly 629-640 donors, DQA1 in roughly 500, DPA1 in around 600, and DPB1 in 400 to 490. Around 330 gigabases of sequencing data and 75 million to 85 million unique TCR sequences made up an early release that covered approximately 620 HLA-typed donors. A later analysis re-examined previously published TCR beta repertoires from 600 to 700 donors and added high-resolution HLA genotyping to investigate patterns of TCR occurrence. Roughly five DR-DQ haplotypes were treated as single units for association and clustering because of strong linkage in the cohort. Donor age, sex, ethnicity and CMV serostatus were compiled alongside the repertoire data. Rather than using new phenotypic data, the later analysis identified candidate immune exposures from TCR beta sequences and from how often those sequences occurred across donors. Besides the first cohort of roughly 660 subjects, a separate validation cohort made up of about 120 different subjects was used. An earlier analysis of 587 of the donors used high-throughput TCR beta sequencing to judge whether each TCR beta V gene segment behaved as functional or pseudogenic. Class I and class II HLA loci were covered by the typing at four-digit resolution. The study combined high-throughput TCR immunosequencing, statistical association of individual TCRs with disease status, and machine learning to predict cytomegalovirus infection status. All discovery cohort repertoires had been generated on a single sequencing platform. Among the roughly 390 genotyped donors, under 90% belonged to the genetic ancestry cluster associated with self-reported Caucasian donors. Among some 410 genotyped donors of the cohort, an average of 235,054 unique TCR beta nucleotide sequences were sequenced per donor, roughly 20% of them non-productive. The study aimed to test whether signatures of past pathogen exposure could be identified by cataloging public T cell receptors.

The method behind the library was the immunoSEQ multiplex PCR assay. A mixture of 60 forward primers for TCR Vbeta segments and 13 reverse primers for TCR Jbeta segments was used in the multiplex PCR. A multiplex PCR assay on genomic DNA amplified the CDR3 region of rearranged TCR beta genes. On the Illumina HiSeq System, the amplified TCR beta libraries were sequenced as 87-base-pair reads. The paper's data handling went like this. A later analysis tallied around 87 million unique TCR beta chains across the 650 to 750 repertoires, and around 10 million of those chains were shared by two or more donors. Raw reads were error-corrected and collapsed into unique sequences with a nearest-neighbor algorithm that merged closely related sequences to remove PCR and sequencing errors. Alignment of CDR3 sequences to IMGT reference sequences was used to assign V, D and J gene segments. For a sequence to be retained, at least a six-nucleotide match to both a V gene segment and a J gene segment was required. A rearrangement counted as productive if the CDR3 had no stop codons and remained in frame with V and J, and every other rearrangement counted as non-productive. CDR3 was defined by IMGT convention, running from the second conserved V-encoded cysteine to the conserved J-encoded phenylalanine. The earlier analysis of about 620 of the donors excluded sequences that lacked an unambiguous match to a single V gene segment. In an earlier analysis of a few hundred of the donors, V segments were called functional above 56.7% productive rearrangements and were called segregating when the between-donor standard deviation exceeded 5%. A statistical classification framework was built to diagnose cytomegalovirus status from the catalog of TCR beta chain sequences. V and J gene assignment, in a later analysis, came from comparing TCR nucleotide sequences with IMGT/GENE-DB human TR gene sequences. A later analysis assigned CDR3 sequences and most-parsimonious VDJ recombination scenarios with the TCRdist pipeline. In a later analysis, each TCR beta chain was defined by its CDR3 amino acid sequence together with its V-gene family, and reads lacking a unique V-gene family were excluded. A later analysis removed 592 highly shared, low-generation-probability nucleotide sequences to deal with suspected cross-contamination and a sequencing artifact. In a later analysis, a clonal expansion index was calculated for each public chain from normalized within-repertoire ranks of inferred template counts. In a later analysis, generation probabilities were computed with a VDJ recombination model fitted to out-of-frame rearrangements, and the resulting probabilities were checked against IGoR. A later analysis scored TCR-TCR, TCR-HLA and TCR-CMV co-occurrence with hypergeometric tests, applying a repertoire-size bias correction to TCR pairs. In a later analysis, false discovery rates were estimated by permuting HLA or CMV assignments 20 times. In a later analysis, co-occurring TCRs were grouped using DBSCAN, with TCRdist sequence similarity added in when clustering inside HLA-allele-positive subsets. Repertoires with fewer than 30,000 or more than 120,000 public chains were left out of co-occurrence clustering, as were about 5 repertoires with anomalous nucleotide sharing. The source is immuneACCESS, and TCRdb retained only in-frame sequences with V and J called. Part of the clones is not carried over; for the studies checked, unresolved V genes explain less than half of this, and the remainder is unexplained. For V, J and clone size, that table is used; D and trimming come from the DNA. This sample has 95,000 to 110,000 clones in its table, and 74% of those were observed once. The ten largest clones represent about 14% of the sample.

This clone was seen once. The antigen it binds to is not known. No base quality information exists; no much larger clone differs at one position. The trim is 3 bases for V and 0 bases for J, with a gap of 9 bases between the germline ends. Including the terminal cysteine and phenylalanine, the CDR3 comprises 16 residues. The only DNA kept is the CDR3, 48 bases in frame from the first base. The germline V gene provides CDR1 ENHRY and CDR2 SYGVKD. Summary of the overall study and its limitations: Linkage disequilibrium might explain the correlated functional status among segregating V segments, but an unknown experimental factor could not be excluded. At a false discovery rate of 0.05, a later analysis linked roughly 17,000 TCR beta sequences to specific HLA alleles. Cytomegalovirus status was reported to be diagnosed by the classifier with high specificity and sensitivity in both the original and validation cohorts. A group of highly shared sequence variants was considered likely to be a technical artifact of the sequencing pipeline. Because HLA typing was missing for some donors at each locus, association tests included only the typed subset. CMV serostatus was the only immune exposure information available for the cohort. It was suggested by the authors that the approach could potentially be generalized to other disease states and immunological phenotypes. In a later analysis, several top co-occurrence clusters were reported to appear linked to parvovirus B19, influenza, CMV and Epstein-Barr virus. A later genetic analysis associated a missense DCLRE1C variant with V-gene and J-gene trimming of TCR beta chains, and an independent cohort replicated the association. A few of the identified cytomegalovirus-associated TCR beta chains were confirmed in vitro to be specific for cytomegalovirus antigens. In a later analysis, most CMV-associated TCR beta chains were found to appear HLA-restricted, with HLA associations seemingly driven largely by CMV exposure. Only TCR beta chains were sequenced in this cohort, and the absence of alpha or paired-chain data limited detectable features. According to a later analysis, TCR association rates differed among HLA loci, with DRB1 alleles showing the most associated TCRs and HLA-C alleles showing the fewest. The study listed 150 to 200 TCR beta chains as associated with cytomegalovirus. A later analysis found that HLA-associated TCR beta chains were more clonally expanded and had lower generation probabilities than equally common non-associated chains. Some IMGT-functional V segments, including TRBV6-2 and TRBV6-3, could not be told apart with the 87-base-pair reads, so those segments were excluded. According to a later genetic analysis, donors in an Asian-associated ancestry cluster had fewer N-insertions in productive TCRs than the approximately 690-donor mean. A further reported finding was that TCR beta sequences accurately predicted the HLA-A and HLA-B alleles for most subjects in the first cohort. Most TCR sequences were observed very rarely across donors, whereas some public TCRs were present in many individuals. Strong co-occurrence of HLA alleles, especially DR and DQ, made assigning TCR associations to individual alleles difficult. Roughly uniform sequencing depth across donors was assumed in presence/absence analyses, although this assumption may not hold. In an earlier analysis of more than 500 of the donors, most TCR beta V segments appeared in productive rearrangements about 87% or about 30% of the time, broadly matching IMGT annotations. Because counts were too low, about 18 rarely observed V segments, including chromosome 9 orphons, were excluded from the earlier analysis of some 590 of the donors.

The cohort was made up of several hundred healthy bone marrow donors. All cohort members were sampled while nominally healthy, although unrecorded immune exposures were likely present. The donor was CMV seropositive and belonged to the group of a few hundred seropositive cohort members. A peripheral blood sample was provided by each donor, and peripheral blood mononuclear cells were used for TCR beta sequencing. The Qiagen DNeasy Blood Extraction Kit was used to extract genomic DNA from the blood cell samples. The specimen sequenced was PBMCs. The source is a woman aged 40 to 55 in good health and CMV-seropositive. The receptor chain draws on TRBV10-3 and TRBJ2-6; there is no confident call for the D gene. The nucleotide sequence reads as follows: TGTGCCATCAGTGAATTTTTCGGCTCTGGGGCCAACGTCCTGACTTTC. Its translation reads: CAISEFFGSGANVLTF.